This T cell receptor (beta chain) was captured by sequencing in a study of radiation and T cells in renal cell carcinoma. Across the whole study: Nephrectomy followed 15 Gy stereotactic body radiation by 4 weeks. Study findings and constraints: Pretreatment tumor biopsies were lacking, so baseline clonotypes are unknown.

Time point indicated: baseline pretreatment blood. Treatment described: 15 Gy SBRT to primary tumor, nephrectomy 4 weeks later. Data came from immunoSEQ multiplex PCR; TCRdb stores just in-frame clones and leaves some out. The sample holds approximately 22,000 clones, 80% seen once. About this clone itself: The antigen is not known.

This CDR3 is built from 14 residues. The germline V gene has CDR1 SGHRS and CDR2 YFSETQ. V lost 0 bases to trimming and J lost 3 bases, with 9 bases between them. V usage is TRBV5-1 and J usage is TRBJ2-5, with unresolved D. The TCR was taken from a man aged 60 to 69 with renal cell carcinoma. The sample in question was blood, obtained from a patient whose treatment included radiotherapy and nephrectomy. The CDR3 sequence is CASSLGGVEETQYF. The CDR3 DNA sequence: TGCGCCAGCAGCTTGGGTGGAGTTGAAGAGACCCAGTACTTC.